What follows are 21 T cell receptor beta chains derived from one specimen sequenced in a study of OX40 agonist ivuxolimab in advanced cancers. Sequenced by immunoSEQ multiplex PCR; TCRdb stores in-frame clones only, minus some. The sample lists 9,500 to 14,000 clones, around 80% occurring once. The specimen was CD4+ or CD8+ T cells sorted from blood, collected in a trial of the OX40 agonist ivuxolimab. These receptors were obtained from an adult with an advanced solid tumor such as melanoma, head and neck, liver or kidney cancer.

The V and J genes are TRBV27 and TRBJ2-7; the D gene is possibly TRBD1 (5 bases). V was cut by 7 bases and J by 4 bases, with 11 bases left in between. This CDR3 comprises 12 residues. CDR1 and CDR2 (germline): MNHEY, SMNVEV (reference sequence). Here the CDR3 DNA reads TGTGCCAGCACCACCCCAGGGTACGAGCAGTACTTC. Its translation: CASTTPGYEQYF.

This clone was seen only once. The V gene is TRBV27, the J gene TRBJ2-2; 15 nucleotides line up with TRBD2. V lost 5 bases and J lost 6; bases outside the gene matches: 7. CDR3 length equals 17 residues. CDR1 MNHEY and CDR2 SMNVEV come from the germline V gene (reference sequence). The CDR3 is CASSPGLAGGPSGELFF. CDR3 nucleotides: TGTGCCAGCAGTCCAGGACTAGCGGGGGGGCCATCCGGGGAGCTGTTTTTT.

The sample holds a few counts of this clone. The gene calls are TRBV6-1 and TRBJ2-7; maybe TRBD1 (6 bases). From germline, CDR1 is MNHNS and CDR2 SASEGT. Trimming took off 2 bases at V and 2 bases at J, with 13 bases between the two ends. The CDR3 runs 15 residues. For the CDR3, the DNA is TGTGCCAGCAGTGAACAGTCGGACAGTCCCTACGAGCAGTACTTC. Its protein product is CASSEQSDSPYEQYF.

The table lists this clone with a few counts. The CDR3 DNA sequence: TGCGCCAGCAGCTTGGAACAGGTTAATGAAAAACTGTTTTTT. Protein product: CASSLEQVNEKLFF. The chain employs TRBV5-1 and TRBJ1-4; possibly TRBD1 for D (5 bases). Trimming removed 0 bases at V and 4 bases at J, with 7 bases between. The CDR3 totals 14 residues. Looked up from germline, CDR1 is SGHRS and CDR2 is YFSETQ.

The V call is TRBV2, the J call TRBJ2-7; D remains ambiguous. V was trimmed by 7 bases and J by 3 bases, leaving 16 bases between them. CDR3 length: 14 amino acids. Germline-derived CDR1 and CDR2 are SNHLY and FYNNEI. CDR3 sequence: CASTIMGSNYEQYF. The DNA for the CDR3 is TGTGCCAGCACAATTATGGGCAGTAACTACGAGCAGTACTTC.

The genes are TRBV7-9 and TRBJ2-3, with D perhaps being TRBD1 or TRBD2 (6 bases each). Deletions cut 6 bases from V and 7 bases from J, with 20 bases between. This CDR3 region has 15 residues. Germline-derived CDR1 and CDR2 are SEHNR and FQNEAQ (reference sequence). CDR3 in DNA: TGTGCCAGCAGGGGGCGGGACATCAAGGGGTATACGCAGTATTTT. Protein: CASRGRDIKGYTQYF. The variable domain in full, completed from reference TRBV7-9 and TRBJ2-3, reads DTGVSQNPRHKITKRGQNVTFRCDPISEHNRLYWYRQTLGQGPEFLTYFQNEAQLEKSRLLSDRFSAERPKGSFSTLEIQRTEQGDSAMYLCASRGRDIKGYTQYFGPGTRLTVL.

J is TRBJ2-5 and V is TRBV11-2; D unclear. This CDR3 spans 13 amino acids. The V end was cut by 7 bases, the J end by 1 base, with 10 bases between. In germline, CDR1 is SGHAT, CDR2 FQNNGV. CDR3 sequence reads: CASTPWGQETQYF. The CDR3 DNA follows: TGTGCCAGCACCCCCTGGGGCCAAGAGACCCAGTACTTC.

The CDR3 region is CASSHADLGSGRAGEQYF. The CDR3 nucleotides are TGTGCCAGCAGCCATGCCGATTTGGGGAGCGGGAGGGCGGGCGAGCAGTACTTC. This chain joins TRBV4-2 and TRBJ2-7; 10 nucleotides line up with TRBD2. The V and J ends lost 3 bases and 6 bases, in that order; junction bases with no gene match: 17. CDR3 length: 18 residues. Germline CDR1 LGHNA, CDR2 YNFKEQ.

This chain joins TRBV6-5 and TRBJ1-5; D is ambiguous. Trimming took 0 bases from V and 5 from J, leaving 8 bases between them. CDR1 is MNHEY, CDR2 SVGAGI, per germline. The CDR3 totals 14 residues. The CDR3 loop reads CASSYSRLDQPQHF. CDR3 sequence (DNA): TGTGCCAGCAGTTACTCGAGATTAGATCAGCCCCAGCATTTT.

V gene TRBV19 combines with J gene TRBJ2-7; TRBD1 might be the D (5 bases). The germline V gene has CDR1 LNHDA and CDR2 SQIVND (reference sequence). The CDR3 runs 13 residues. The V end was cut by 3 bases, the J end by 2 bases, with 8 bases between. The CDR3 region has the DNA TGTGCCAGTAGTATCGACAGAGCCTACGAGCAGTACTTC. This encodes CASSIDRAYEQYF.

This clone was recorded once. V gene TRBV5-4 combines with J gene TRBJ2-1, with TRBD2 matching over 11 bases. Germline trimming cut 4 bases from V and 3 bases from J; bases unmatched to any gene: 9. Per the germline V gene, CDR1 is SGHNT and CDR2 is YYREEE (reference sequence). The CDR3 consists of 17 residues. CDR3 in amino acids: CASSSGVGLAGYNEQFF. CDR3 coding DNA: TGTGCCAGCAGCAGTGGAGTAGGACTAGCGGGCTACAATGAGCAGTTCTTC.

CDR3 residues: CASSPLDTPTGELFF. The DNA for the CDR3 is TGTGCCAGCTCACCACTAGACACTCCCACCGGGGAGCTGTTTTTT. The chain recombines TRBV18 with TRBJ2-2; D remains unclear. The germline V gene encodes CDR1 KGHSH and CDR2 LQKENI. The CDR3 extends over 15 amino acids. Trimming cost V 1 base and J 4 bases, with 10 bases left between them.

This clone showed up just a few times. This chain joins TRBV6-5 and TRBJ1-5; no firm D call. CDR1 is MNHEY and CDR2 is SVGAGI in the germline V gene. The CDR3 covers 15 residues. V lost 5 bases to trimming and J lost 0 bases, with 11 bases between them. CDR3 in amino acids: CASSALRNSNQPQHF. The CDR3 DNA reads TGTGCCAGCAGTGCGCTCAGGAATAGCAATCAGCCCCAGCATTTT.

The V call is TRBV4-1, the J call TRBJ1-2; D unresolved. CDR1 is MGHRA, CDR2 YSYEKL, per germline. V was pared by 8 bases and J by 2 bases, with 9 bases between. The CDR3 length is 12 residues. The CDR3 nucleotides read TGCGCCAGCGGATACGTCAACTATGGCTACACCTTC. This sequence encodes CASGYVNYGYTF.

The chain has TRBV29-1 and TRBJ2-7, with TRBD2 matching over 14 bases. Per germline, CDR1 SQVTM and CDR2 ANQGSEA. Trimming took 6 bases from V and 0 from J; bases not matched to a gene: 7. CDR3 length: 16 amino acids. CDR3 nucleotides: TGCAGCGTCGCTGGGACTAGCGGGAGTCTCTCCTACGAGCAGTACTTC. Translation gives CSVAGTSGSLSYEQYF.

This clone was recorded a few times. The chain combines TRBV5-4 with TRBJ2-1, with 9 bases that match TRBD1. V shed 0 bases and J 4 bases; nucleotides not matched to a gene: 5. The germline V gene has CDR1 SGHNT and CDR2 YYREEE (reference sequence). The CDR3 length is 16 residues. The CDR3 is CASSLGSGTGYNEQFF. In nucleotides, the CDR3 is TGTGCCAGCAGCTTGGGTTCCGGGACAGGGTACAATGAGCAGTTCTTC.

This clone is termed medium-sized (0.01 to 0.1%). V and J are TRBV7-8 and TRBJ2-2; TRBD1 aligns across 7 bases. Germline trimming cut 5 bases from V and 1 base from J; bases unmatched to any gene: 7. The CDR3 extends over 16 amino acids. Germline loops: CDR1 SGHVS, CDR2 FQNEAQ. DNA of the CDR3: TGTGCCAGCAGCGTTTCCGGACAGGAGAACACCGGGGAGCTGTTTTTT. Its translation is CASSVSGQENTGELFF.

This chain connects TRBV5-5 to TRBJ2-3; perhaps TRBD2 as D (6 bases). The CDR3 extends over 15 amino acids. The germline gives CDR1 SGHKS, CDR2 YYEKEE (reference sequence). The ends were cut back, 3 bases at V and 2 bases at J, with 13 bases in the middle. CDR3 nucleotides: TGTGCCAGCAGCTCCCAGCCGGGACTCACAGATACGCAGTATTTT. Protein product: CASSSQPGLTDTQYF.

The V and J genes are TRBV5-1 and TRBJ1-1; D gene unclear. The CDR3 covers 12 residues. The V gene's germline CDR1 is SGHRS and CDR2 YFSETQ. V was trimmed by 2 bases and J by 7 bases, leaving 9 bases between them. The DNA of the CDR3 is TGCGCCAGCAGCTTAGCGGGAAGTGAAGCTTTCTTT. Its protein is CASSLAGSEAFF.

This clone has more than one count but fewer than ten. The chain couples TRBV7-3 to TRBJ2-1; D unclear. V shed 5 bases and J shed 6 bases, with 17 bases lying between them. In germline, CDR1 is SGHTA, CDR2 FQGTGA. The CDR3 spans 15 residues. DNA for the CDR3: TGTGCCAGCAGCGAACAGCTGACTGGGCCCAATGAGCAGTTCTTC. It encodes CASSEQLTGPNEQFF.

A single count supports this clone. The CDR3 here is CASSSDRKAYEQYF. DNA for the CDR3: TGTGCCAGCAGCTCCGACAGGAAAGCCTACGAGCAGTACTTC. The chain joins TRBV7-9 to TRBJ2-5; possibly TRBD1 for D (6 bases). The DNA end is more similar to TRBJ2-7, so the J call may be wrong. Germline lookup yields CDR1 SEHNR and CDR2 FQNEAQ (reference sequence). This CDR3 contains 14 residues.